The entry below gives a single TCR beta chain sequence along with its context. Its antigen is undetermined. This entry comes from a study of monozygotic twins with inflammatory bowel disease. Study results and limitations: TCRbeta inverse Simpson diversity was decreased in IBD patients versus healthy co-twins.

Whole blood without T cell sorting served as the source of isolated total RNA. cDNA synthesis was performed in eight separate reactions for each sample. TCRdb re-called the 5' RACE reads; every CDR3 protein appears as one record, without DNA. Here the sample table reports around 450,000 distinct CDR3 sequences. This receptor was identified in a human donor with ulcerative colitis or Crohn's disease, or a healthy co-twin of an affected twin (not recorded which). Sequences were obtained from blood.

CDR3 region: CASSLVIPGLADYNEQFF. The rearrangement joins TRBV11-2 to TRBJ2-1; TCRdb selects TRBD2, and the lack of DNA leaves this call unchecked. The CDR3 spans 18 residues. From germline, CDR1 is SGHAT and CDR2 FQNNGV.